Listed here are 27 T cell receptor beta chains from one sample, sequenced in a study of T cell changes during pregnancy in multiple sclerosis. The repertoire was sequenced with immunoSEQ multiplex PCR; TCRdb's copy has only in-frame clones and lacks some. The table shows roughly 90,000 clones, with over 80% occurring only once. Sequenced material: peripheral blood, taken in the first trimester of pregnancy. Every receptor here comes from a female donor with multiple sclerosis, enrolled in a pregnancy study.

This sequence joins TRBV6-5 and TRBJ1-5, with D uncertain. The CDR3 totals 12 residues. The V gene's germline CDR1 is MNHEY and CDR2 SVGAGI. The germline V and J ends were trimmed by 8 bases and 9 bases, with 14 bases remaining between them. As DNA, the CDR3 is TGTGCCAGCCAAGGGAGGGTCGGGCCCCAGCATTTT. This sequence encodes CASQGRVGPQHF.

The genes are TRBV6-4 and TRBJ2-3; D possibly corresponds to TRBD2 (5 bases). Trimming pared 0 bases from V and 0 bases from J, leaving 7 bases between. CDR3 size: 15 residues. Germline CDR1 and CDR2: MRHNA and SNTAGT. The CDR3 DNA reads as TGTGCCAGCAGTGACTCTACGGGGAGCACAGATACGCAGTATTTT. It specifies CASSDSTGSTDTQYF.

The CDR3 sequence: CASSPNGAVEGYTF. The CDR3 region has the DNA TGTGCCAGCTCACCAAATGGCGCGGTTGAGGGCTACACCTTC. The V gene is TRBV18, the J gene TRBJ1-2; no reliable D call. Germline V lookup: CDR1 KGHSH, CDR2 LQKENI. There are 14 residues in the CDR3. Trimming shortened V by 2 bases and J by 8 bases, and 15 bases separated the two germline ends.

This chain uses TRBV5-1 with TRBJ2-2; 7 bases line up with TRBD2. There are 15 residues in the CDR3. Germline CDR1 SGHRS, CDR2 YFSETQ. The trim removed 4 bases at V and 6 bases at J, leaving 9 bases unmatched. The CDR3 nucleotides are TGCGCCAGCAGCGCAGCGGGGATAGGGTCCGGGGAGCTGTTTTTT. Protein: CASSAAGIGSGELFF.

The rearrangement uses TRBV7-6 and TRBJ1-4; D gene unclear. Trimming took 3 bases from V and 14 from J, leaving 25 bases between them. Germline V gene sequence: CDR1 SGHVS, CDR2 FNYEAQ. CDR3 length equals 16 residues. The CDR3 loop reads CASSFSDRTASERLFF. CDR3 coding DNA: TGTGCCAGCAGCTTCTCCGACCGGACGGCCTCCGAGCGGCTGTTTTTT.

The J gene is TRBJ2-3, the V gene TRBV11-2, with TRBD2 identical over 8 bases. The ends lost 0 bases at V and 3 bases at J; junction bases unmatched: 11. CDR1 SGHAT and CDR2 FQNNGV come from the germline V gene. The CDR3 is made up of 18 amino acids. CDR3 loop: CASSLEGWGSGATDTQYF. CDR3 coding DNA: TGTGCCAGCAGCTTAGAAGGGTGGGGTAGCGGGGCTACAGATACGCAGTATTTT. The whole variable domain, filled in from reference TRBV11-2 and TRBJ2-3, reads EAGVAQSPRYKIIEKRQSVAFWCNPISGHATLYWYQQILGQGPKLLIQFQNNGVVDDSQLPKDRFSAERLKGVDSTLKIQPAKLEDSAVYLCASSLEGWGSGATDTQYFGPGTRLTVL.

V gene TRBV6-5 combines with J gene TRBJ2-5; D is perhaps TRBD1 (5 bases). The CDR3 totals 13 residues. The germline gives CDR1 MNHEY, CDR2 SVGAGI. V lost 5 bases and J lost 2, with 9 bases in between. The CDR3 nucleotides are TGTGCCAGCAGTCGGACAAGACAAGAGACCCAGTACTTC. It yields the protein CASSRTRQETQYF.

The chain combines TRBV5-6 with TRBJ1-1; the D gene is possibly TRBD1 (6 bases). Per germline, CDR1 SGHDT and CDR2 YYEEEE. Trimming removed 0 bases at V and 11 bases at J, with 14 bases between. The CDR3 contains 13 residues. CDR3: CASSLGEGEVAFF. CDR3 nucleotides: TGTGCCAGCAGCTTGGGAGAGGGGGAAGTCGCTTTCTTT.

The chain recombines TRBV7-8 with TRBJ2-1, with D unclear. Trimming shortened V by 1 base and J by 7 bases, and 17 bases separated the two germline ends. The CDR3 runs to 16 residues. Germline V gene lookup returns CDR1 SGHVS and CDR2 FQNEAQ. DNA for the CDR3: TGTGCCAGCAGCTTAGGAAGTGCGGATACGGGTAATGAGCAGTTCTTC. Translating gives CASSLGSADTGNEQFF. Combining the CDR3 with reference TRBV7-8 and TRBJ2-1 gives the whole variable domain GAGVSQSPRYKVAKRGQDVALRCDPISGHVSLFWYQQALGQGPEFLTYFQNEAQLDKSGLPSDRFFAERPEGSVSTLKIQRTQQEDSAVYLCASSLGSADTGNEQFFGPGTRLTVL.

This sequence joins TRBV7-9 and TRBJ1-2; D might be TRBD1 (5 bases). Trimming took 10 bases from V and 5 from J, leaving 11 bases between them. CDR3 length: 11 residues. Germline CDR1 reads SEHNR; CDR2 reads FQNEAQ (reference sequence). The CDR3 nucleotides are TGTGCCACTCCGCGGGGGTATGGCTACACCTTC. Translating it yields CATPRGYGYTF.

CDR3 sequence reads: CASSYGRSYNSPLHF. DNA for the CDR3: TGTGCCAGCAGTTACGGGCGCTCCTATAATTCACCCCTCCACTTT. This rearrangement joins TRBV6-5 to TRBJ1-6; no clear D. The CDR3 length is 15 residues. Trimming took 2 bases from V and 0 from J, leaving 5 bases between them. The germline V gene encodes CDR1 MNHEY and CDR2 SVGAGI.

This clone has only one observation. The chain employs TRBV6-1 and TRBJ2-1, with 7 positions matching TRBD1. V lost 10 bases to trimming and J lost 0 bases; unmatched junction nucleotides: 9. The V gene's germline CDR1 is MNHNS and CDR2 SASEGT. The CDR3 is made up of 15 amino acids. In DNA form, the CDR3 reads TGTGCCATTGGGACAGCCGGGGCCTCCTACAATGAGCAGTTCTTC. It translates to CAIGTAGASYNEQFF.

The V call is TRBV19, the J call TRBJ1-2; tentatively, D is TRBD1 (5 bases). Germline V gene data show CDR1 as LNHDA and CDR2 as SQIVND (reference sequence). The CDR3 loop spans 15 amino acids. The V end lost 1 base, the J end lost 6 bases, and 15 bases lay between the germline ends. The CDR3 DNA sequence: TGTGCCAGTAGTATAGTATTAGACAGAAGACATGGCTACACCTTC. This encodes CASSIVLDRRHGYTF.

This chain joins TRBV6-5 and TRBJ2-7, with 12 bases lining up with TRBD1. CDR1 is MNHEY, CDR2 SVGAGI, per germline. The CDR3 spans 16 residues. V dropped 1 base and J dropped 7; count of bases not matched to a gene: 8. The CDR3 bases are TGTGCCAGCAGTTACTGGGGGGGACAGGGGGCGGGTGAGCAGTACTTC. Its translation: CASSYWGGQGAGEQYF.

The genes are TRBV19 and TRBJ2-5, with TRBD2 identical over 7 bases. Germline V CDR1 and CDR2: LNHDA, SQIVND (reference sequence). This CDR3 is 15 amino acids long. The V and J ends lost 1 base and 5 bases, in that order; junction bases with no gene match: 7. The CDR3 DNA follows: TGTGCCAGTAGTATAGCGGGGGGAGATAGCGAGACCCAGTACTTC. It translates to CASSIAGGDSETQYF.

V is TRBV5-6 and J is TRBJ1-2; 8 bases match TRBD1. The CDR3 runs to 14 residues. V lost 2 bases and J lost 6; bases outside the gene matches: 6. Germline assignment: CDR1 SGHDT and CDR2 YYEEEE. The CDR3 bases are TGTGCCAGCAGCTTCCGGACAGGGTGGGATGGCTACACCTTC. Translated: CASSFRTGWDGYTF.

The table lists this clone with a count of one. This chain connects TRBV7-9 to TRBJ2-5, with D perhaps TRBD2 (7 bases). The V end lost 5 bases, the J end lost 4 bases, and 23 bases lay between the germline ends. There are 17 residues in the CDR3. Per the germline V gene, CDR1 is SEHNR and CDR2 is FQNEAQ (reference sequence). DNA for the CDR3: TGTGCCAGCAGCCGGTGGGGGGGGGCGAATTCGGTAGAGACCCAGTACTTC. It yields the protein CASSRWGGANSVETQYF.

This sequence joins TRBV9 and TRBJ2-2; no firm D call. CDR3 length equals 13 residues. V was clipped by 5 bases and J by 4 bases, with 9 bases between them. Germline lookup yields CDR1 SGDLS and CDR2 YYNGEE. Here the CDR3 reads CASRRAITGELFF. The CDR3 DNA sequence: TGTGCCAGCAGGCGAGCGATCACCGGGGAGCTGTTTTTT.

This chain uses TRBV5-6 with TRBJ2-1; 7 bases match TRBD1. Germline assignment: CDR1 SGHDT and CDR2 YYEEEE. The CDR3 is 16 residues long. The V gene end was trimmed by 5 bases and the J gene end by 8 bases; junction bases not matched to a gene: 16. The CDR3 loop reads CASSQDRDRGWDEQFF. The CDR3 DNA sequence: TGTGCCAGCAGTCAAGACAGGGACCGAGGGTGGGATGAGCAGTTCTTC.

The chain's CDR3 is CAVQAGGMTDTQYF. The CDR3 DNA sequence: TGTGCCGTCCAAGCGGGGGGTATGACAGATACGCAGTATTTT. The chain joins TRBV2 to TRBJ2-3, with 9 bases aligning to TRBD2. The CDR3 has 14 amino acids. Trimming cost V 11 bases and J 3 bases; bases outside gene matches: 9. Germline assignment: CDR1 SNHLY and CDR2 FYNNEI.

This rearrangement joins TRBV29-1 to TRBJ1-3; 7 bases fit TRBD1. The junction had 3 bases not matched to a gene; V was cut back by 5 bases and J by 2 bases. Germline CDR1 reads SQVTM; CDR2 reads ANQGSEA. There are 13 residues in the CDR3. The CDR3 DNA sequence: TGCAGCGTTAAAGGGACAGCTGGAAACACCATATATTTT. Amino acid sequence: CSVKGTAGNTIYF. Combining the CDR3 with reference TRBV29-1 and TRBJ1-3 gives the whole variable domain SAVISQKPSRDICQRGTSLTIQCQVDSQVTMMFWYRQQPGQSLTLIATANQGSEATYESGFVIDKFPISRPNLTFSTLTVSNMSPEDSSIYLCSVKGTAGNTIYFGEGSWLTVV.

The rearrangement uses TRBV9 and TRBJ1-3; perhaps TRBD1 as D (6 bases). Looked up from germline, CDR1 is SGDLS and CDR2 is YYNGEE. CDR3 length equals 15 residues. Trimming left V 6 bases short and J 4 bases short, with 17 bases between. CDR3 loop: CASTSMGAEGNTIYF. The CDR3 DNA reads TGTGCCAGCACCTCGATGGGGGCAGAAGGAAACACCATATATTTT.

The chain joins TRBV19 to TRBJ1-6, with 8 positions matching TRBD1. V was clipped by 6 bases and J by 5 bases; unmatched bases: 9. This CDR3 has 16 amino acids. Germline assignment: CDR1 LNHDA and CDR2 SQIVND (reference sequence). In DNA form, the CDR3 reads TGTGCCAGTAGAACACAGGGGGTTGCGGATAATTCACCCCTCCACTTT. Translated, it gives CASRTQGVADNSPLHF.

This clone was counted between two and nine times. The chain joins TRBV2 to TRBJ1-6; D is undetermined. The V end was cut by 6 bases, the J end by 2 bases, with 11 bases between. Germline V CDR1 and CDR2: SNHLY, FYNNEI. The length of the CDR3 is 15 residues. The CDR3 protein is CASRPQSTYNSPLHF. In DNA form, the CDR3 reads TGTGCCAGCAGACCCCAATCTACCTATAATTCACCCCTCCACTTT. The full variable domain, with the rest looked up from reference TRBV2 and TRBJ1-6, is EPEVTQTPSHQVTQMGQEVILRCVPISNHLYFYWYRQILGQKVEFLVSFYNNEISEKSEIFDDQFSVERPDGSNFTLKIRSTKLEDSAMYFCASRPQSTYNSPLHFGNGTRLTVT.

The chain uses TRBV4-1 and TRBJ1-2; D call uncertain. This CDR3 comprises 14 residues. Germline V gene lookup returns CDR1 MGHRA and CDR2 YSYEKL. V gave up 4 bases and J gave up 7 bases, with 16 bases separating them. The CDR3 region is CASSPLGGRGGYTF. CDR3 nucleotides: TGCGCCAGCAGCCCCTTAGGCGGCCGGGGTGGCTACACCTTC.

There are a few counts of this clone. CDR3 loop: CASTRLAGAANEQFF. The CDR3 nucleotides read TGTGCCAGCACCCGACTAGCGGGGGCCGCCAATGAGCAGTTCTTC. V gene TRBV6-1 combines with J gene TRBJ2-1; 12 bases are shared with TRBD2. From germline, CDR1 is MNHNS and CDR2 SASEGT. This CDR3 comprises 15 residues. V was pared by 7 bases and J by 6 bases, with 7 bases of the junction left unmatched.

The rearrangement links TRBV11-2 to TRBJ1-2, with TRBD1 identical over 8 bases. The CDR3 covers 15 residues. J was trimmed by 5 bases and V by 5 bases; bases with no gene match: 10. Germline V lookup: CDR1 SGHAT, CDR2 FQNNGV. As DNA, the CDR3 is TGTGCCAGCAGCCGTAGGACAGGGAGTAATTATGGCTACACCTTC. Translated, it gives CASSRRTGSNYGYTF.